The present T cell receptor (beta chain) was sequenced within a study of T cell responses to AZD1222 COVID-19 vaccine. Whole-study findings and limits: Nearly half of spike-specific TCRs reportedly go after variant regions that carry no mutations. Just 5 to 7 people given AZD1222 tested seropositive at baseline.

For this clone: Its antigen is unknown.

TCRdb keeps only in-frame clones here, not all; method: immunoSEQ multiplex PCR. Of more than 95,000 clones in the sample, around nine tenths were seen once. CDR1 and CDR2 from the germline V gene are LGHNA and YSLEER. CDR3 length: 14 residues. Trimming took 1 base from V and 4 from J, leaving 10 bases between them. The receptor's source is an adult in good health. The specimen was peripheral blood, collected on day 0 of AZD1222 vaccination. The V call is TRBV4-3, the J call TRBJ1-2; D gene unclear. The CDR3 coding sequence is TGCGCCAGCAGCCAAGTGGTCGGTCCCTATGGCTACACCTTC. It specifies CASSQVVGPYGYTF.